Reported below is one T cell receptor (beta chain). The data are from a study of cytomegalovirus exposure and HLA in healthy donors. The PCR had 60 Vbeta and 13 Jbeta primers. Generated by immunoSEQ multiplex PCR, the TCRdb table keeps only in-frame clones and is missing some. The repertoire holds roughly 160,000 clones, roughly 80% seen once, with more than 8% in the top ten. Trimming at V came to 1 base and at J to 11 bases, leaving 8 bases not matched to a gene. This CDR3 spans 14 amino acids. Germline loops: CDR1 LNHDA, CDR2 SQIVND (reference sequence). This TCR came from a male donor in good health and CMV-seropositive. The chain employs TRBV19 and TRBJ2-5; TRBD2 aligns across 9 bases. Source material: PBMCs. In DNA form, the CDR3 reads TGTGCCAGTAGTATAGTGGGGACTAGCAGAGAGCAGTACTTC. Its protein is CASSIVGTSREQYF.